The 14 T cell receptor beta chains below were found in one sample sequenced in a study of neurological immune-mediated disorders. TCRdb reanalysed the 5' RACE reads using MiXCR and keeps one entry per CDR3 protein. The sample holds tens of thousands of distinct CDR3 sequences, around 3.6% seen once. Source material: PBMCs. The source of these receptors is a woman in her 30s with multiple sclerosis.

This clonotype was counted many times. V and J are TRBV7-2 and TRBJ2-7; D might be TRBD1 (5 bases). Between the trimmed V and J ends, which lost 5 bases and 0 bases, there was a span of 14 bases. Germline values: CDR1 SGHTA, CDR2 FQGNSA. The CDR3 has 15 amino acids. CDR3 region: CASSLPGHHSYEQYF. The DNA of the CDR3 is TGTGCCAGCAGCCTTCCCGGACACCACTCCTACGAGCAGTACTTC. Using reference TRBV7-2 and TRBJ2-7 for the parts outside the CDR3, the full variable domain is GAGVSQSPSNKVTEKGKDVELRCDPISGHTALYWYRQSLGQGLEFLIYFQGNSAPDKSGLPSDRFSAERTGGSVSTLTIQRTQQEDSAVYLCASSLPGHHSYEQYFGPGTRLTVT.

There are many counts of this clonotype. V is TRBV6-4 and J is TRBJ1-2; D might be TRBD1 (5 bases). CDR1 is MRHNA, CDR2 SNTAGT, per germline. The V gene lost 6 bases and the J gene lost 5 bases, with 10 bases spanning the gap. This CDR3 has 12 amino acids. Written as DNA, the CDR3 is TGTGCCAGCAGCCAGGGACCTTATGGCTACACCTTC. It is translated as CASSQGPYGYTF.

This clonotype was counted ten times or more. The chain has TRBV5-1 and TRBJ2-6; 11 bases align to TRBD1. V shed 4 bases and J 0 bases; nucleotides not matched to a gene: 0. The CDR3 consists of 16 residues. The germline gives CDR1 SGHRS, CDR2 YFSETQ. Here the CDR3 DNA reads TGCGCCAGCAGCGGGACAGGGGGCTCTGGGGCCAACGTCCTGACTTTC. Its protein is CASSGTGGSGANVLTF.

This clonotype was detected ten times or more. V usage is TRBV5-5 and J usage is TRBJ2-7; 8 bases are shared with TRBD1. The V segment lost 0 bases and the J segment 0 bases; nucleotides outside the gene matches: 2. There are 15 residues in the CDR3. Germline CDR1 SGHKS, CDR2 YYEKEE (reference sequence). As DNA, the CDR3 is TGTGCCAGCAGCTTGGGGCAGGGGGCCTCCTACGAGCAGTACTTC. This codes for CASSLGQGASYEQYF.

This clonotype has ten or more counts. In DNA, the CDR3 is TGTGCCAGCAGCCTCAACTTAGATACGCAGTATTTT. This encodes CASSLNLDTQYF. The V gene is TRBV4-2, the J gene TRBJ2-3; D not certain. The V end was cut by 4 bases, the J end by 5 bases, with 7 bases between. Germline V gene data show CDR1 as LGHNA and CDR2 as YNFKEQ. There are 12 residues in the CDR3.

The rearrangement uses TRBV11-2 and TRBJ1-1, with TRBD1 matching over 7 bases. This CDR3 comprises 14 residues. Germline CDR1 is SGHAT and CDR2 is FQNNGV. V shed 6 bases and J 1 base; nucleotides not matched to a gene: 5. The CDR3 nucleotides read TGTGCCAGCAGTTCGAGGACAGGGAACACTGAAGCTTTCTTT. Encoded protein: CASSSRTGNTEAFF.

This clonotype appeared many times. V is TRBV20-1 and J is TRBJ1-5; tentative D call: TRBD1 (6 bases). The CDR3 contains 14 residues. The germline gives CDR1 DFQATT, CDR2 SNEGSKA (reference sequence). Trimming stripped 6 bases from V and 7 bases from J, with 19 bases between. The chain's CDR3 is CSARPGAEFQPQHF. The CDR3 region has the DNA TGCAGTGCGCGGCCGGGGGCAGAGTTCCAGCCCCAGCATTTT.

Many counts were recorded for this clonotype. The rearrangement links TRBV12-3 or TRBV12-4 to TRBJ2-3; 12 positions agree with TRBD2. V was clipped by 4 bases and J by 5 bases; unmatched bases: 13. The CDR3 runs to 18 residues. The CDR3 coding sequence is TGTGCCAGCAGTTCCCTCCGACTAGCGGGGGCGCCAGGAGATACGCAGTATTTT. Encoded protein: CASSSLRLAGAPGDTQYF.

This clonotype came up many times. The CDR3 sequence is CSALIYRADTEAFF. DNA of the CDR3: TGCAGTGCCTTAATATACAGGGCGGACACTGAAGCTTTCTTT. V is TRBV20-1 and J is TRBJ1-1; D may be TRBD1 (6 bases). The ends were cut back, 6 bases at V and 3 bases at J, with 17 bases in the middle. From germline, CDR1 is DFQATT and CDR2 SNEGSKA (reference sequence). CDR3 length equals 14 residues.

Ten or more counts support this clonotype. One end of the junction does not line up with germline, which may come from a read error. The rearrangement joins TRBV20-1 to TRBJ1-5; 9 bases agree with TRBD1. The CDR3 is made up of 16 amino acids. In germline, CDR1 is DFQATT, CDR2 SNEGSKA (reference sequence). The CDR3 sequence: CSARERGTGRNQPQNF. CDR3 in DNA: TGCAGTGCTAGAGAGCGTGGGACAGGGCGCAATCAGCCCCAGAATTTT.

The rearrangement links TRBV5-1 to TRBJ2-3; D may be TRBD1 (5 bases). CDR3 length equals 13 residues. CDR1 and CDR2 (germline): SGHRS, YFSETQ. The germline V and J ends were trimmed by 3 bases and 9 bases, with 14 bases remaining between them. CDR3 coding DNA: TGCGCCAGCAGCTGGGAAACAGCAGGGACGCAGTATTTT. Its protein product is CASSWETAGTQYF. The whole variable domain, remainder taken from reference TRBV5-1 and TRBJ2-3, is KAGVTQTPRYLIKTRGQQVTLSCSPISGHRSVSWYQQTPGQGLQFLFEYFSETQRNKGNFPGRFSGRQFSNSRSEMNVSTLELGDSALYLCASSWETAGTQYFGPGTRLTVL.

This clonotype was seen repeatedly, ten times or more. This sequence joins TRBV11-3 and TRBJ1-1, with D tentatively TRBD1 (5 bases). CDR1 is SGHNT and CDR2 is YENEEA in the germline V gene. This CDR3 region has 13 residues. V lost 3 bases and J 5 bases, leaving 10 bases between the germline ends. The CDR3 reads CASSLSRGTEAFF. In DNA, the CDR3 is TGTGCCAGCAGCTTGTCACGGGGGACTGAAGCTTTCTTT.

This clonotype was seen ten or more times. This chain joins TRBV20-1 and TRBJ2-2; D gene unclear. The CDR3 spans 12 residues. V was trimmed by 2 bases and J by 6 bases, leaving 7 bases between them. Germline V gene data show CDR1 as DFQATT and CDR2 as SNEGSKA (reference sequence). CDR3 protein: CSARRPAGELFF. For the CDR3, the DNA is TGCAGTGCTAGAAGACCCGCCGGGGAGCTGTTTTTT.

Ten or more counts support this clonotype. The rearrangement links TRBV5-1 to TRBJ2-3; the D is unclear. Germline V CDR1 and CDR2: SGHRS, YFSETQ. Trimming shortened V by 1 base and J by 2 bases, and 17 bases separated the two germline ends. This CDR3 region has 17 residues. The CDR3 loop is CASSLSTTTSLTDTQYF. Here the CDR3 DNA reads TGCGCCAGCAGCTTGAGTACCACCACCTCTCTCACAGATACGCAGTATTTT.